The sequence of this T cell receptor (beta chain) was determined in a study of T cell changes during pregnancy in multiple sclerosis. Produced via immunoSEQ multiplex PCR; TCRdb's table is partial and in-frame only. The sample has around 66,000 clones; around 91% are singletons. This TCR derives from a female donor in good health, enrolled as a control in a pregnancy study. The material was peripheral blood, obtained after pregnancy.

The CDR3 loop reads CASSQDSPYNEQFF. The CDR3 DNA follows: TGCGCCAGCAGCCAAGATAGTCCCTACAATGAGCAGTTCTTC. The rearrangement joins TRBV4-3 to TRBJ2-1, with D unresolved. V dropped 0 bases and J dropped 2 bases, with 5 bases sitting between them. Germline V gene lookup returns CDR1 LGHNA and CDR2 YSLEER. The CDR3 is made up of 14 amino acids.